This T cell receptor (beta chain) was captured by sequencing in a study of blood T cell repertoires in COVID-19. For the study at large: Acute and convalescent COVID-19 samples came from the United States, Italy and Spain. Sources were T cells, B-cell-depleted T cells, or PBMCs; the material itself was cDNA or gDNA.

This clone was seen a handful of times. How the authors handled the data: From reference gene primer amplification, estimates of nucleated cell counts were derived. TCRdb's copy holds only in-frame clones and misses some; the assay was immunoSEQ multiplex PCR. V and J calls and clone size are copied from that table; D and trimming were computed from the DNA. The table shows about 100,000 clones, with just under 80% occurring only once. This CDR3 spans 12 amino acids. The V end lost 8 bases, the J end lost 4 bases, and 11 bases lay between the germline ends. The specimen sequenced was peripheral blood. The TCR was taken from a woman between 70 and 85 years old with acute or convalescent COVID-19. The rearrangement joins TRBV12-3 or TRBV12-4 to TRBJ1-2, with D perhaps TRBD1 (5 bases). The CDR3 nucleotides read TGTGCCAGCGACACAGGCTCCTATGGCTACACCTTC. It is translated as CASDTGSYGYTF.